This is a list of T cell receptor beta chains from one sample in a study of regulatory T cells in long-lasting Graves disease. One entry per CDR3 protein results from TCRdb running MiXCR on the multiplex PCR reads. The sample records roughly 500,000 distinct CDR3 sequences, roughly 14% being singletons. This same sample was also part of a study on T cells in Graves' hyperthyroidism and ophthalmopathy.

The sequencing used peripheral blood mononuclear cells (PBMCs), collected at new diagnosis, from a patient treated with antithyroid drugs. These receptors came from a man aged 25-40 years with Graves disease. Each CDR3 is given without its conserved first and last residue.

CDR3aa,v_gene
ASSLDLADSTYGYT,TRBV7-9
ASSLYGLDLEQF,TRBV27
ANRRSSSSGANVLT,TRBV7-9
ASSIIAENTGELF,TRBV5-4
ASSQGNGELF,TRBV4-2
AGSFLGLAGGRNEQF,TRBV27
ASSLGYRGGSYNEQF,TRBV5-1
ASSGRTSGSNEQF,TRBV3-1
ASSPRAGGPLEQF,TRBV6-2/TRBV6-3
ATRDADTGELF,TRBV6-2/TRBV6-3
ASSAAGGANYGYT,TRBV5-1
ASELGVGYGYT,TRBV7-2
ASSEAVAWTGTEAF,TRBV6-1
ASRGADSHGELF,TRBV6-1
ASSRGGVVGSAEAF,TRBV5-1
ASSPWASEGTDTQY,TRBV3-1
ASSYGRAERTYEQY,TRBV6-5
ASSPYAGTVTYEQY,TRBV4-1
SVEYLGNEQL,TRBV29-1
AISYKLGEETQY,TRBV10-3
ASSRKLGGVPQH,TRBV27
ASSFRGEQY,TRBV12-3/TRBV12-4
ASSPLFRGSYNEQF,TRBV18
ASSLGPAHSYEQY,TRBV7-9
ASSAPGLAAGNEQY,TRBV6-1
ASSEAIGTWSSYNEQF,TRBV2
ASSPSGVYNEQF,TRBV12-3/TRBV12-4
ASSSGLAGVYQETQY,TRBV28
ASKLGAGTNTEAF,TRBV3-1
ASSLENGGRPTRGTGELF,TRBV7-9
ATSDLHADYGHEQF,TRBV24-1
ASSQGWRDSPLH,TRBV3-1
ASRQGASYNEQF,TRBV27
ASSLESGEAF,TRBV7-9
ASRSLATHYDEQF,TRBV6-1
SARGGPSETQY,TRBV20-1
ASSQDVGLAGNTIY,TRBV4-1
SVEASYNGQF,TRBV29-1
SASHLTGGNQPQH,TRBV20-1
SVVVGESLNEQF,TRBV29-1
ASSFGGLAASSYNEQF,TRBV12-3/TRBV12-4
ASSEQGGVNEQF,TRBV10-1